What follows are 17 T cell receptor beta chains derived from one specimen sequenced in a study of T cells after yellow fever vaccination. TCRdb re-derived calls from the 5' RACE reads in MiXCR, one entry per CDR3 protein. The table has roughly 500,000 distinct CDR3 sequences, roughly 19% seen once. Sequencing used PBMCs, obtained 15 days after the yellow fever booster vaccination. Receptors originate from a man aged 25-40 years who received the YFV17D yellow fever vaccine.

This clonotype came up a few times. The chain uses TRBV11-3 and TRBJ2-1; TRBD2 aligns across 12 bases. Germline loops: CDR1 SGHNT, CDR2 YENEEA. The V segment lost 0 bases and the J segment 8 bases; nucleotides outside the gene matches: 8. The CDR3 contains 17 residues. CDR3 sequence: CASSLEGETSGSDEQFF. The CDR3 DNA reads TGTGCCAGCAGCTTAGAGGGAGAGACTAGCGGGAGCGATGAGCAGTTCTTC. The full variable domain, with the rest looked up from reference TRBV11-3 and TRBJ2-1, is EAGVVQSPRYKIIEKKQPVAFWCNPISGHNTLYWYLQNLGQGPELLIRYENEEAVDDSQLPKDRFSAERLKGVDSTLKIQPAELGDSAVYLCASSLEGETSGSDEQFFGPGTRLTVL.

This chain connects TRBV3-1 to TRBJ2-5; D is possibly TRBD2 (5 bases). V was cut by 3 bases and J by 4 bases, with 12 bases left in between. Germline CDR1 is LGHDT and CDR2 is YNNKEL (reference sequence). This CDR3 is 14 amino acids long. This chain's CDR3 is CASSHRGIGETQYF. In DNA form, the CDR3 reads TGTGCCAGCAGCCATCGAGGGATCGGAGAGACCCAGTACTTC.

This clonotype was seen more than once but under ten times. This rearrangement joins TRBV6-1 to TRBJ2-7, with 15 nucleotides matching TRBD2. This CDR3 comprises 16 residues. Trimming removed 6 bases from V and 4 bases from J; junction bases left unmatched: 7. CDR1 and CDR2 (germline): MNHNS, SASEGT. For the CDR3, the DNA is TGTGCCAGCAGCCCAGGGACTAGCGGGAGGTTATACGAGCAGTACTTC. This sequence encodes CASSPGTSGRLYEQYF.

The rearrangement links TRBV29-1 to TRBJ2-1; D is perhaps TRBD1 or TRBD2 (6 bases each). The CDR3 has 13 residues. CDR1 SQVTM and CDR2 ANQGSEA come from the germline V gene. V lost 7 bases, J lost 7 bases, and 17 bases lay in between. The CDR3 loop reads CSGGAGLGNEQFF. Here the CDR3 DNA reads TGCAGCGGGGGGGCGGGATTGGGTAATGAGCAGTTCTTC.

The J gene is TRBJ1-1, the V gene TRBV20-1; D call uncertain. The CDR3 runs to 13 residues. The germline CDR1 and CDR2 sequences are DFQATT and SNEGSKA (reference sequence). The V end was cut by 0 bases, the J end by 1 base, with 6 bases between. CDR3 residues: CSARDSANTEAFF. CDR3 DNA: TGCAGTGCTAGAGATTCGGCGAACACTGAAGCTTTCTTT.

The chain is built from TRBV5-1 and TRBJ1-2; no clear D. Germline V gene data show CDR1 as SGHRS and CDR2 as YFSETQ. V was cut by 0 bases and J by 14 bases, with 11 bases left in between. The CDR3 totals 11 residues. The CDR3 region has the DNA TGCGCCAGCAGCTTGGGCACCTCGAAGACCTTC. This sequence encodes CASSLGTSKTF.

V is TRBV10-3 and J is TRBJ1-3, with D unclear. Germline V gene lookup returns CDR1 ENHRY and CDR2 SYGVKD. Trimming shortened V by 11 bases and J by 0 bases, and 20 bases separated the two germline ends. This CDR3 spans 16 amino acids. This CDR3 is CAPISSGPDSGNTIYF. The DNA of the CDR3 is TGTGCCCCCATCAGTAGCGGACCTGACTCTGGAAACACCATATATTTT.

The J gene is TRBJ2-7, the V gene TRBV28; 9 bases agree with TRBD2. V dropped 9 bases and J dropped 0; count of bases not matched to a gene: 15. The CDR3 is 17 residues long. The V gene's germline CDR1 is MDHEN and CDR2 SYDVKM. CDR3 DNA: TGTGCCAGTGAGGGGGGGCCGCGGGAGGGCCACTCCTACGAGCAGTACTTC. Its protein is CASEGGPREGHSYEQYF.

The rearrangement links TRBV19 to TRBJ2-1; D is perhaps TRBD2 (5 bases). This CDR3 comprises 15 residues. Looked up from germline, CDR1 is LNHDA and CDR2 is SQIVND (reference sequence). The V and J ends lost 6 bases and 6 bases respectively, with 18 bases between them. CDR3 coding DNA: TGTGCCAGTAGAACCAGGCTAGCAAGTGGCAATGAGCAGTTCTTC. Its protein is CASRTRLASGNEQFF.

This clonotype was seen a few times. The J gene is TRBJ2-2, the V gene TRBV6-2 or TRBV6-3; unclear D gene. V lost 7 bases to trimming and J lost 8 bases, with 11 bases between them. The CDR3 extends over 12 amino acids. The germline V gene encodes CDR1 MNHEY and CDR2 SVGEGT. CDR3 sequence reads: CASKSDGGELFF. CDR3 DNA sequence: TGTGCCAGCAAATCTGACGGGGGGGAGCTGTTTTTT.

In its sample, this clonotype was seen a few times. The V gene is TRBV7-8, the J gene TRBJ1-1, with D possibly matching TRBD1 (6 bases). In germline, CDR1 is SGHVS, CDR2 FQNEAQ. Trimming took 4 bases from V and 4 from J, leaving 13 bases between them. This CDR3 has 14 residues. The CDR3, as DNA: TGTGCCAGCAGCTCGCAGCCGGGGGCCACTGAAGCTTTCTTT. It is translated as CASSSQPGATEAFF.

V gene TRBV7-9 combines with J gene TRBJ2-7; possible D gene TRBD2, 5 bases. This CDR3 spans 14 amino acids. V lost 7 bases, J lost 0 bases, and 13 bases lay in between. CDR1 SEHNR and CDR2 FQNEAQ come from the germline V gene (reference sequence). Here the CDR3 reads CASNSLGSSYEQYF. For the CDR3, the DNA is TGTGCCAGCAACTCTCTAGGGAGCTCCTACGAGCAGTACTTC.

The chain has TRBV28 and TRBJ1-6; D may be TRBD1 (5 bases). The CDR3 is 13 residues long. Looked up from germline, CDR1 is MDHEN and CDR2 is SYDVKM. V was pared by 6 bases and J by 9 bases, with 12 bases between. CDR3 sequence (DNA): TGTGCCAGCAGAGGGGCCAATTTTTCACCCCTCCACTTT. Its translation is CASRGANFSPLHF.

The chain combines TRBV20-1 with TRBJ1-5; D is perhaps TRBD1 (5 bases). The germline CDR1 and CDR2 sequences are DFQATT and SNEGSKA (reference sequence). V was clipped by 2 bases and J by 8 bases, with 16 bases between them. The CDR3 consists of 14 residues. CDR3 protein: CSARHGGESEPQHF. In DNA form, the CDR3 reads TGCAGTGCTAGACATGGGGGGGAGTCGGAGCCCCAGCATTTT.

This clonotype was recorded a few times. CDR3 in amino acids: CASSQPHSQGVGYTF. In nucleotides, the CDR3 is TGCGCCAGCAGCCAACCTCACAGTCAGGGGGTTGGCTACACCTTC. This chain joins TRBV4-1 and TRBJ1-2, with TRBD1 matching over 7 bases. The germline V gene has CDR1 MGHRA and CDR2 YSYEKL. The CDR3 sequence is 15 residues long. The V segment lost 2 bases and the J segment 7 bases; nucleotides outside the gene matches: 10.

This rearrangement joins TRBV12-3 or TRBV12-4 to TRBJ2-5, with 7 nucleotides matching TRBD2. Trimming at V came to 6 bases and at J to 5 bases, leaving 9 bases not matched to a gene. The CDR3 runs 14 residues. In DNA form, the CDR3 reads TGTGCCAGCAGCTTGGGAGGGCTGAGGGAGACCCAGTACTTC. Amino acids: CASSLGGLRETQYF.

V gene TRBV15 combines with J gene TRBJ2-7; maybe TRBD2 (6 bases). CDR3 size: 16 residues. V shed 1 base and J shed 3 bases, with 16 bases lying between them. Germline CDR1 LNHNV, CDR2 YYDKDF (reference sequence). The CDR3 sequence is CATSRGPGETLYEQYF. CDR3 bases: TGTGCCACCAGCAGAGGACCGGGGGAGACCCTCTACGAGCAGTACTTC.